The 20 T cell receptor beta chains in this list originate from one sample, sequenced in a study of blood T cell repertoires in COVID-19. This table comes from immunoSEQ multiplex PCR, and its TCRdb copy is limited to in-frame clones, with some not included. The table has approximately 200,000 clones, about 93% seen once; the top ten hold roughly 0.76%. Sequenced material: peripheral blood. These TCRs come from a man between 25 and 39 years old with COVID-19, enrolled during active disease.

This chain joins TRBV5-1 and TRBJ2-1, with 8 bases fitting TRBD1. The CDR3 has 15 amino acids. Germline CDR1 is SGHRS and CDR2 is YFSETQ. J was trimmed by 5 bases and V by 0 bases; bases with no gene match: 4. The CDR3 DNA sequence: TGCGCCAGCAGCTTGGGACAGGGGTCCCACAATGAGCAGTTCTTC. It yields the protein CASSLGQGSHNEQFF.

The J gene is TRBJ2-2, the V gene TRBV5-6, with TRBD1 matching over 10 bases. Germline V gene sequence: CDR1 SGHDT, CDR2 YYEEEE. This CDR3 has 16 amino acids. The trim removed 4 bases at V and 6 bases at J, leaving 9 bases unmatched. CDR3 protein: CASSPVRQGAAGELFF. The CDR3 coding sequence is TGTGCCAGCAGCCCTGTTAGACAGGGGGCCGCCGGGGAGCTGTTTTTT.

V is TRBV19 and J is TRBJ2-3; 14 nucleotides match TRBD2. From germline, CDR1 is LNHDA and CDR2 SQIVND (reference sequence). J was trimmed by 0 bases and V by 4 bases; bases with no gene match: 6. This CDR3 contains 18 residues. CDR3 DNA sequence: TGTGCCAGTAGTAGGGGACTAGCGGGGGTTAGGAGCACAGATACGCAGTATTTT. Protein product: CASSRGLAGVRSTDTQYF.

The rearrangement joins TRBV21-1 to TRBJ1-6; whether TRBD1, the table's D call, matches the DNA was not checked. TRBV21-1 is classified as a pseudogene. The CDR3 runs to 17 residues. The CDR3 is CASARTGTGDYNSPLHF. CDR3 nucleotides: TGTGCCAGCGCACGAACCGGGACAGGGGATTATAATTCACCCCTCCACTTT.

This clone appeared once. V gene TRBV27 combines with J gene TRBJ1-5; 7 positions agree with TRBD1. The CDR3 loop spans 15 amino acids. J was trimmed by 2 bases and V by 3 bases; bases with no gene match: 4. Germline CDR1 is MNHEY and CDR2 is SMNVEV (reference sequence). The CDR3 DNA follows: TGTGCCAGCAGTTTGGGTCAGGGGGGCAATCAGCCCCAGCATTTT. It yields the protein CASSLGQGGNQPQHF.

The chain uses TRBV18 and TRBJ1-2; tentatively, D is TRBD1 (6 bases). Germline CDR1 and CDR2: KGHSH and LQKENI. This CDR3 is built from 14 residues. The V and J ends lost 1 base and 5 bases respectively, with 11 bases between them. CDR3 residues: CASSPQGVAYGYTF. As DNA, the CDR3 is TGTGCCAGCTCACCACAGGGGGTCGCTTATGGCTACACCTTC.

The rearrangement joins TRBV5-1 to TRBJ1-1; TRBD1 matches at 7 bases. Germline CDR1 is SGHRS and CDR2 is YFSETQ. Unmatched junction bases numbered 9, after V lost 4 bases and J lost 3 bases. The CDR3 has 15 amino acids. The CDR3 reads CASSPRQGSHTEAFF. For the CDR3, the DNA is TGCGCCAGCAGCCCACGACAGGGAAGCCACACTGAAGCTTTCTTT.

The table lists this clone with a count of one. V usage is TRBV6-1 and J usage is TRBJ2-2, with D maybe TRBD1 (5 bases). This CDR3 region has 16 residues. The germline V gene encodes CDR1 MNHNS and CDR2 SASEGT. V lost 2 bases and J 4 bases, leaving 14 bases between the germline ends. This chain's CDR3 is CASSEILGPVTGELFF. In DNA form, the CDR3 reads TGTGCCAGCAGTGAAATCTTGGGGCCCGTCACCGGGGAGCTGTTTTTT.

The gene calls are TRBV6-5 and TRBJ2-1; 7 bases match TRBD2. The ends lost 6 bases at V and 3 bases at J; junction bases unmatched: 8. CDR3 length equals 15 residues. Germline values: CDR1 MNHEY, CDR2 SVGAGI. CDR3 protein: CASSPGGSYYNEQFF. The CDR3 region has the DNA TGTGCCAGCAGCCCCGGGGGGAGCTACTACAATGAGCAGTTCTTC.

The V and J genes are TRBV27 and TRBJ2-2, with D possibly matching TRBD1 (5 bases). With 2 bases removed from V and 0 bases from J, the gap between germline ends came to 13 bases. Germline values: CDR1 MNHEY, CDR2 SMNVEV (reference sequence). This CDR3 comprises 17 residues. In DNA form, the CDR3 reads TGTGCCAGCAGTTTAGCTGGGGCGGTCGCGAACACCGGGGAGCTGTTTTTT. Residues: CASSLAGAVANTGELFF.

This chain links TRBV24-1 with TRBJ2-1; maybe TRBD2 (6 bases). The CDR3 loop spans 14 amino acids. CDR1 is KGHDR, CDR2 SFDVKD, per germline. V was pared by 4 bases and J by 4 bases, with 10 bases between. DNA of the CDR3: TGTGCCACCAGTGAGGCGGGGCCTTACAATGAGCAGTTCTTC. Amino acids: CATSEAGPYNEQFF.

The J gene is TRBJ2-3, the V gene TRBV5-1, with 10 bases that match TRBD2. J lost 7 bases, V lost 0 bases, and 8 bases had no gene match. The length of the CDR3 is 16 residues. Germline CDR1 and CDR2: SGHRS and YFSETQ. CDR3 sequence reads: CASSLDGAGGPHTQYF. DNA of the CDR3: TGCGCCAGCAGCTTGGATGGAGCGGGGGGGCCTCATACGCAGTATTTT.

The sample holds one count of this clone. The CDR3 region is CASSSRRVLAKNIQYF. The CDR3 bases are TGTGCCAGCAGTTCCCGACGGGTACTAGCCAAAAACATTCAGTACTTC. The chain employs TRBV6-5 and TRBJ2-4; D gene unclear. The germline V and J ends were trimmed by 4 bases and 0 bases, with 13 bases remaining between them. Germline V CDR1 and CDR2: MNHEY, SVGAGI. The CDR3 sequence is 16 residues long.

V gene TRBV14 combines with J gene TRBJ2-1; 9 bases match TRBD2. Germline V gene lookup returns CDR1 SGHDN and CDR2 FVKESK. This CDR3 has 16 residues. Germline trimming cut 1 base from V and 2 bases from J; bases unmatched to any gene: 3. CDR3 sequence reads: CASSQGSGGPYNEQFF. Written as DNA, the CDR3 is TGTGCCAGCAGCCAAGGGAGCGGGGGGCCCTACAATGAGCAGTTCTTC.

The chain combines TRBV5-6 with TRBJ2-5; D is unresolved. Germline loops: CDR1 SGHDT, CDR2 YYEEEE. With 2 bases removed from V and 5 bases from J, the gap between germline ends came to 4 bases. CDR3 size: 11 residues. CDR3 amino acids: CASSFGETQYF. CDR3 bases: TGTGCCAGCAGCTTCGGGGAGACCCAGTACTTC.

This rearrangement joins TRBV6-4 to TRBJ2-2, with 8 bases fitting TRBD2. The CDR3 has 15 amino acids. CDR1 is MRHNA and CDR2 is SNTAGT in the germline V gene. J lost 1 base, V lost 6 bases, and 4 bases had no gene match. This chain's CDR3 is CASSRGGKNTGELFF. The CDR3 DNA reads TGTGCCAGCAGCCGCGGGGGGAAGAACACCGGGGAGCTGTTTTTT.

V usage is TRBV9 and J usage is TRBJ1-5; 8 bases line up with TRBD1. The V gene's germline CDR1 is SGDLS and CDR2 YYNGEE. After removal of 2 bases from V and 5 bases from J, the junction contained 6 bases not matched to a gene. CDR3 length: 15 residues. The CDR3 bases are TGTGCCAGCAGCGTTACAGGGGGTGACTATCAGCCCCAGCATTTT. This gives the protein CASSVTGGDYQPQHF.

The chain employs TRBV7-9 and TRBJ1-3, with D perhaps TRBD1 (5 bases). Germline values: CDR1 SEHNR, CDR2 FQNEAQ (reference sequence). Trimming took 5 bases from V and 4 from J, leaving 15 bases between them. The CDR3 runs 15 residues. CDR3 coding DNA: TGTGCCAGCAGCGAAGGTGTTGCAGGGGGAAACACCATATATTTT. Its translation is CASSEGVAGGNTIYF.

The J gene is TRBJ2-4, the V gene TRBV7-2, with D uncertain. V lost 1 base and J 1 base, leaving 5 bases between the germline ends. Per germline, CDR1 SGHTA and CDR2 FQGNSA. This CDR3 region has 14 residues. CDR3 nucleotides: TGTGCCAGCAGCTTAGACCGGGCCAAAAACATTCAGTACTTC. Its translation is CASSLDRAKNIQYF.

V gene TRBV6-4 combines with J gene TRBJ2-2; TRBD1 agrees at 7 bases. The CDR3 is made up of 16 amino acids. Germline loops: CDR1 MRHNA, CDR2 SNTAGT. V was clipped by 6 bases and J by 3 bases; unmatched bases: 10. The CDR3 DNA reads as TGTGCCAGCAGCCCCCCGAGACAGGGAGACACCGGGGAGCTGTTTTTT. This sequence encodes CASSPPRQGDTGELFF.